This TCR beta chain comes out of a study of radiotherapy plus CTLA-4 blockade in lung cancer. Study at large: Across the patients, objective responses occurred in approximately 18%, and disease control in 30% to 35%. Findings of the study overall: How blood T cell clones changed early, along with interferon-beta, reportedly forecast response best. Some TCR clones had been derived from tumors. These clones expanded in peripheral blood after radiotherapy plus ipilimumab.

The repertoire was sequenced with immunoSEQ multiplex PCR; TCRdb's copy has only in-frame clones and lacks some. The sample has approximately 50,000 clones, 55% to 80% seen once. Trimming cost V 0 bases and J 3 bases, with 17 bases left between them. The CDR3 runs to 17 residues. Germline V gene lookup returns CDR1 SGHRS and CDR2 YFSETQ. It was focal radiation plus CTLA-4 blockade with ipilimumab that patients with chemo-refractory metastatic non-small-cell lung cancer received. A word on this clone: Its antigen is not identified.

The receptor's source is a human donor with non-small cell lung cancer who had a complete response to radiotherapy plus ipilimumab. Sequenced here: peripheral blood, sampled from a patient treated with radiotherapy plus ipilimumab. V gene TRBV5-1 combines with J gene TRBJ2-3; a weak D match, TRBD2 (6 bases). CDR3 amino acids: CASSLAGRGGMTDTQYF. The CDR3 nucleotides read TGCGCCAGCAGCTTGGCTGGCCGTGGGGGGATGACAGATACGCAGTATTTT.